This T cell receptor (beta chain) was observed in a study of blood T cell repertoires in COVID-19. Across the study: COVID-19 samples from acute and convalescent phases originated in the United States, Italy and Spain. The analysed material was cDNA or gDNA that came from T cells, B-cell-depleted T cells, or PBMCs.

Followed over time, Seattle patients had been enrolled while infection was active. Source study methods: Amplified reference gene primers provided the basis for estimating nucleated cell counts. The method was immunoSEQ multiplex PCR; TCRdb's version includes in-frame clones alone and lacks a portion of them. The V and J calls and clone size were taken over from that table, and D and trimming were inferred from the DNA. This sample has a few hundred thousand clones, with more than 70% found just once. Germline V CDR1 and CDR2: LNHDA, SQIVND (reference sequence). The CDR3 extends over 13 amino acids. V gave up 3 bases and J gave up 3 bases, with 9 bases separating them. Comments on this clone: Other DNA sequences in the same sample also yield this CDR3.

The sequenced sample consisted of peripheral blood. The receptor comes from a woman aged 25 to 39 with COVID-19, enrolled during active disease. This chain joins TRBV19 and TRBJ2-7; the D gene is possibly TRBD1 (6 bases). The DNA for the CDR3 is TGTGCCAGTAGTATCCAAGGGGGCTACGAGCAGTACTTC. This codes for CASSIQGGYEQYF.